The clone carrying this T cell receptor (beta chain) appeared once. This entry is derived from a study of blood T cell repertoires in COVID-19. Study in general: The origin of the acute and convalescent COVID-19 samples was the United States, Italy and Spain. In each case, the material was cDNA or gDNA derived from T cells, B-cell-depleted T cells, or PBMCs.

Repertoires were generated with immunoSEQ multiplex PCR, while TCRdb's copy carries only in-frame clones and drops some. The sample consists of 200,000 to 250,000 clones, about nine tenths of them appearing once. Participants were aged about 18 to 90 years, lived in roughly 23 US areas, and enrolled virtually. Participant-reported clinical history was the basis for cohort assignment. Germline CDR1 is MDHEN and CDR2 is SYDVKM. This CDR3 is built from 15 residues. V lost 3 bases and J 2 bases, leaving 14 bases between the germline ends. The V call is TRBV28, the J call TRBJ2-7; D is undetermined. This clonotype was sampled from a man younger than 30 with acute COVID-19. Sequencing was done on a sample of PBMCs or T cells enriched from blood (not recorded which). The CDR3, as DNA: TGTGCCAGCAGTTTCTTAGCCCCGGAACCCTACGAGCAGTACTTC. Translating gives CASSFLAPEPYEQYF.